This T cell receptor (beta chain) was sequenced in a study of blood T cells in healthy people across ages. Primed by a sample-barcoded 5' primer and a J-beta primer mix, a second PCR proceeded for about 7 to 11 cycles. TCRdb re-called the 5' RACE reads through MiXCR, storing one row per CDR3 protein. The sample gives approximately 1,700,000 distinct CDR3 sequences, about two fifths of which show up once; more than 20% is in the top ten. V shed 3 bases and J shed 2 bases, with 15 bases lying between them. The germline CDR1 and CDR2 sequences are DFQATT and SNEGSKA (reference sequence). The CDR3 is 15 residues long. A few counts support this clonotype.

V and J are TRBV20-1 and TRBJ2-3, with D possibly TRBD2 on 7 matching bases. The sequence was obtained from a human donor in good health. Sequencing used blood. CDR3 sequence (DNA): TGCAGTGCTAGTGGGACGGGGGGCTCCACAGATACGCAGTATTTT. It codes for CSASGTGGSTDTQYF.